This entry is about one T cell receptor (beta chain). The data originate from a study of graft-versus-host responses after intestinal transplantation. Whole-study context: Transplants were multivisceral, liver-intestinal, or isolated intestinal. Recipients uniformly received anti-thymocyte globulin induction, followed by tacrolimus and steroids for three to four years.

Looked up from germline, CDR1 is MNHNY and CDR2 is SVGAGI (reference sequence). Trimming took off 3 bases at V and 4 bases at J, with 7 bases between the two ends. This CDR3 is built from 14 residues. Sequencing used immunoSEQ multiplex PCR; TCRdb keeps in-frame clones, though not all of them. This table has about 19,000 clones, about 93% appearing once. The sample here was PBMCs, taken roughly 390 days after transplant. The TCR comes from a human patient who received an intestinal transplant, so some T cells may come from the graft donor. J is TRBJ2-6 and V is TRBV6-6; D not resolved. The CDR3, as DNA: TGTGCCAGCAGTTATCCCCAAGGGGCCAACGTCCTGACTTTC. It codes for CASSYPQGANVLTF.